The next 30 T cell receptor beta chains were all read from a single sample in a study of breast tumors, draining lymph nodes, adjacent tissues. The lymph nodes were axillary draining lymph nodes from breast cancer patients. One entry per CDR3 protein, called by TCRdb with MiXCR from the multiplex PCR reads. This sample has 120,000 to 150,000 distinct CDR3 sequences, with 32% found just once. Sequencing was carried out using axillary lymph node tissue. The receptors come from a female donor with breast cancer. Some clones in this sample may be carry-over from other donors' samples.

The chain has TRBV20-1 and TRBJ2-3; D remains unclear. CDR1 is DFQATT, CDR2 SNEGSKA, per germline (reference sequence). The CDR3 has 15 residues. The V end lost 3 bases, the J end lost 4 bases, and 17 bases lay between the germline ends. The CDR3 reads CSARDRVGLADTQYF. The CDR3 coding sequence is TGCAGTGCTAGGGATCGCGTGGGGTTAGCAGATACGCAGTATTTT.

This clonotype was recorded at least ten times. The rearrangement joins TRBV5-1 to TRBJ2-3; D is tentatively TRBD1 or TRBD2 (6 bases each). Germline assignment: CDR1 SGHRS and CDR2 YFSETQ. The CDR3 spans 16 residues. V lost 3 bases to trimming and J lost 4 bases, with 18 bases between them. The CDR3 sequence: CASSSTGQGGPDTQYF. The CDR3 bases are TGCGCCAGCAGCTCGACGGGACAAGGGGGGCCAGATACGCAGTATTTT.

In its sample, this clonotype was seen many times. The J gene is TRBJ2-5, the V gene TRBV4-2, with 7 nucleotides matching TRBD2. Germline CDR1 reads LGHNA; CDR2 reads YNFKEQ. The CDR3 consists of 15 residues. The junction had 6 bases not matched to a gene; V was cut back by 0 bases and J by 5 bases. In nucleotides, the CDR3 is TGTGCCAGCAGCCAAGATGCGGGGGTCTGGGAGACCCAGTACTTC. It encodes CASSQDAGVWETQYF.

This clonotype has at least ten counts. DNA for the CDR3: TGTGCCAGCAGGACGACAGGGGGCTACGAGCAGTACTTC. Translating gives CASRTTGGYEQYF. The rearrangement joins TRBV6-5 to TRBJ2-7, with 9 bases aligning to TRBD1. The CDR3 loop spans 13 amino acids. Germline trimming cut 6 bases from V and 3 bases from J; bases unmatched to any gene: 3. The V gene's germline CDR1 is MNHEY and CDR2 SVGAGI.

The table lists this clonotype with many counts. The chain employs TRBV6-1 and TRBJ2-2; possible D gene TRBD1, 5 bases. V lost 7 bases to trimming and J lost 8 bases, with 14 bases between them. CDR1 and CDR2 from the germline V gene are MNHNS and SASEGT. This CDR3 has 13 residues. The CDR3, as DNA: TGTGCCAGCATGGGGTTTAGGGGAGGGGAGCTGTTTTTT. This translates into CASMGFRGGELFF.

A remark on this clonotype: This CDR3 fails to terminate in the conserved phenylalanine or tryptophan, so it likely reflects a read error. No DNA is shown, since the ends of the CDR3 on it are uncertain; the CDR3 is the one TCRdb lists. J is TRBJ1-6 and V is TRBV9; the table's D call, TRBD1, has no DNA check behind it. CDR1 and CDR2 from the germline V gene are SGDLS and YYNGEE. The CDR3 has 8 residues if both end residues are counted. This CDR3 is CASSPGHS.

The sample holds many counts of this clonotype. The DNA for the CDR3 is TGTGCCAGCAGTTATTTCGACAGCAATCAGCCCCAGCATTTT. It is translated as CASSYFDSNQPQHF. V usage is TRBV6-6 and J usage is TRBJ1-5; D gene uncertain. In germline, CDR1 is MNHNY, CDR2 SVGAGI (reference sequence). V lost 3 bases and J lost 1, with 7 bases in between. The CDR3 runs 14 residues.

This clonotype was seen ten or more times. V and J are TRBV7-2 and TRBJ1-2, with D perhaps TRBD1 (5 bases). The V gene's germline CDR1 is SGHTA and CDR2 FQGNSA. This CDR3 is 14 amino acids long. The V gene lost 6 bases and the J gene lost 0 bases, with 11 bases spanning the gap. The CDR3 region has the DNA TGTGCCAGCAGACCAACCAGGGCTAACTATGGCTACACCTTC. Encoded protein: CASRPTRANYGYTF.

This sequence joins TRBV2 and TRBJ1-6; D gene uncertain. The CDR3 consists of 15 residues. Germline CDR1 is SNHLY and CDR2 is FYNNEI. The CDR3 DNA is TGTGCATCGAAGGACGGGCCACTCAATAATTCACCCCTCCACTTT. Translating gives CASKDGPLNNSPLHF.

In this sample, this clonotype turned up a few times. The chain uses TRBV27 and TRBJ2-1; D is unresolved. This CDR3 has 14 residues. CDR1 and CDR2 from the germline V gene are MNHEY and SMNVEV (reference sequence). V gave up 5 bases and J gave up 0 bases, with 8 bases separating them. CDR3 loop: CASSGMSSYNEQFF. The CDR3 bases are TGTGCCAGCAGTGGGATGAGCTCCTACAATGAGCAGTTCTTC.

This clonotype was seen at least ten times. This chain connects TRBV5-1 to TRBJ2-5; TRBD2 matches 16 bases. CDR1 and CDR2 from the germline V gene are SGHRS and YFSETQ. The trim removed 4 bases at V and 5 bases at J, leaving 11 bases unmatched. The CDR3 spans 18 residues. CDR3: CASSATGTSGGAGETQYF. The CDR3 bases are TGCGCCAGCAGCGCCACCGGGACTAGCGGGGGGGCAGGGGAGACCCAGTACTTC.

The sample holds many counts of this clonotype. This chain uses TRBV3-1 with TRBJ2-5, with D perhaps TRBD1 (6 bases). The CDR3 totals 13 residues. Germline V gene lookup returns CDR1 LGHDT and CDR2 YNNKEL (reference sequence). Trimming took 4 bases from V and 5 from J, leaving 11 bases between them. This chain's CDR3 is CASSPTGLETQYF. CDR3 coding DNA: TGTGCCAGCAGCCCGACAGGCCTGGAGACCCAGTACTTC.

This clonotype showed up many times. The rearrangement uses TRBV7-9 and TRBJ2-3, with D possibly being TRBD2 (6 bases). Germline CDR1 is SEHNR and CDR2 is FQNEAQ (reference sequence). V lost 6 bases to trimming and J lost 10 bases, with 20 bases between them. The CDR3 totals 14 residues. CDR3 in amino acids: CASSHAGTSNAQYF. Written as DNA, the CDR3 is TGTGCCAGCAGTCATGCTGGGACTTCTAACGCGCAGTATTTT.

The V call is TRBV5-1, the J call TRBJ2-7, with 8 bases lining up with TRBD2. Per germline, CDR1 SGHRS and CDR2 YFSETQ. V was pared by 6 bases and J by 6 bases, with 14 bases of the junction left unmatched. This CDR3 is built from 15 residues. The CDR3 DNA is TGCGCCAGCACCCCCAGCGGGGGCCGACGGGGCGAGCAGTACTTC. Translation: CASTPSGGRRGEQYF.

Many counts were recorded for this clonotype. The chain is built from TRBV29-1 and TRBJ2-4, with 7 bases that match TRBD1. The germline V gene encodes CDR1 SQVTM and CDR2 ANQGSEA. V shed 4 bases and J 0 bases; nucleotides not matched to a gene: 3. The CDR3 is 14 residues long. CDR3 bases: TGCAGCGTTGCCCAGGGGGAAGCCAAAAACATTCAGTACTTC. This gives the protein CSVAQGEAKNIQYF.

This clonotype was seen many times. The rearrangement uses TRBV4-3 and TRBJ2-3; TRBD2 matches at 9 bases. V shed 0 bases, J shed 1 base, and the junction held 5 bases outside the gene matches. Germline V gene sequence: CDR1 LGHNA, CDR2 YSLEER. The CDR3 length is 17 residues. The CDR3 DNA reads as TGCGCCAGCAGCCAAGATGATGTAGCGGGGGGCACAGATACGCAGTATTTT. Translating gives CASSQDDVAGGTDTQYF.

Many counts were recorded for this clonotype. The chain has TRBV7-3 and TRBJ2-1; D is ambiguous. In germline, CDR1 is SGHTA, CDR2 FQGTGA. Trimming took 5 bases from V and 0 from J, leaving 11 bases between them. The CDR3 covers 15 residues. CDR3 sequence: CASSLDDSSYNEQFF. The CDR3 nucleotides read TGTGCCAGCAGCCTTGACGATAGCTCCTACAATGAGCAGTTCTTC.

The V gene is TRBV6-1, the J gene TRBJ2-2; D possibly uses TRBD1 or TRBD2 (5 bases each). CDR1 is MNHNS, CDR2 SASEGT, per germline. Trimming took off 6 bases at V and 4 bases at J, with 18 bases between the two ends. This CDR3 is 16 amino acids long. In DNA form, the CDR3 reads TGTGCCAGCAGCGAAACCGGGACCCCTCGCACCGGGGAGCTGTTTTTT. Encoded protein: CASSETGTPRTGELFF.

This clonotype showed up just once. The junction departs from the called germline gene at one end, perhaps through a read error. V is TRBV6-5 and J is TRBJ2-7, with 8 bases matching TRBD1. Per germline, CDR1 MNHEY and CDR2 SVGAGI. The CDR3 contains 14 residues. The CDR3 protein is CASSYIAGGYGQYF. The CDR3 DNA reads TGCGCCAGCAGTTACATTGCAGGGGGCTACGGGCAGTACTTC.

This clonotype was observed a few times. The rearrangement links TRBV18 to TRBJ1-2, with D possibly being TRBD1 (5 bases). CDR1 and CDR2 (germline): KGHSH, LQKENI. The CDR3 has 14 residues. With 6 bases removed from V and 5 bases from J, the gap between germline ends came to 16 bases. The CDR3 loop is CASSLQGVGYGYTF. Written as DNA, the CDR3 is TGTGCCAGCTCCCTCCAGGGTGTAGGGTATGGCTACACCTTC.

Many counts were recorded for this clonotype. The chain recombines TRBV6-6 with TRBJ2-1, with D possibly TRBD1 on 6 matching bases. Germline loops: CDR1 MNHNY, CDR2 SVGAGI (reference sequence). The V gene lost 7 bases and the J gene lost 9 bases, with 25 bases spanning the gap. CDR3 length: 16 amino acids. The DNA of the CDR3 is TGTGCCAGCACTAACGAACAGGGCCGAAATTCTGGTGAGCAGTTCTTC. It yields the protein CASTNEQGRNSGEQFF.

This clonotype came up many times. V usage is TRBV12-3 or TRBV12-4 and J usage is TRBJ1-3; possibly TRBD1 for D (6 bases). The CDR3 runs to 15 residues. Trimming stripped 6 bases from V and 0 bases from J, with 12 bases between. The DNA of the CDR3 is TGTGCCAGCAGCCGACAGGCATCCTCTGGAAACACCATATATTTT. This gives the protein CASSRQASSGNTIYF.

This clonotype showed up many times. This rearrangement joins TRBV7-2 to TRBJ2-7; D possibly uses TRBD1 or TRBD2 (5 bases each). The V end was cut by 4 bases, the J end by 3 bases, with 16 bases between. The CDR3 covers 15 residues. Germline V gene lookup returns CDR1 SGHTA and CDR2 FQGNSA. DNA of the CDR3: TGTGCCAGCAGCTCTTCAAAGGTGAGGGGCTACGAGCAGTACTTC. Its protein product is CASSSSKVRGYEQYF.

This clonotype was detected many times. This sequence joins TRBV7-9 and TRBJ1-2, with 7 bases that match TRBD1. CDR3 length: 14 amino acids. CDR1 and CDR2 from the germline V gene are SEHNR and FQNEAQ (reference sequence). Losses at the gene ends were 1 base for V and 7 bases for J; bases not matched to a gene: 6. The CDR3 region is CASSLVFGTVGYTF. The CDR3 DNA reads TGTGCCAGCAGCTTAGTGTTCGGGACAGTTGGCTACACCTTC.

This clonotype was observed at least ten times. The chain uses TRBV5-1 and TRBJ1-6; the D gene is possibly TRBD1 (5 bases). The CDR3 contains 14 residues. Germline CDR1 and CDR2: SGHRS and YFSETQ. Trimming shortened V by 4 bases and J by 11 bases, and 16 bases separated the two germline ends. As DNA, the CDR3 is TGCGCCAGCAGCACGGGGCCCGAAAAGCCACCCCTCCACTTT. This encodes CASSTGPEKPPLHF.

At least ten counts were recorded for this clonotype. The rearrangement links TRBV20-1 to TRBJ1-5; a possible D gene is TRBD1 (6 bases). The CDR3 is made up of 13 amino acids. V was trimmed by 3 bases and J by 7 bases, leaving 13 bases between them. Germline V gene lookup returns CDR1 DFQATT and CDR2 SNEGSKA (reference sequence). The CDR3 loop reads CSARRQVGQPQHF. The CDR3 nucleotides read TGCAGTGCTAGGCGACAGGTCGGACAGCCCCAGCATTTT.

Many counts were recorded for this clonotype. CDR3 sequence (DNA): TGTGCCAGCAGCCAAGATTGGACAGGGGGTTCCTACGAGCAGTACTTC. This encodes CASSQDWTGGSYEQYF. The genes are TRBV14 and TRBJ2-7; 10 nucleotides match TRBD1. Losses at the gene ends were 0 bases for V and 1 base for J; bases not matched to a gene: 3. This CDR3 comprises 16 residues. Germline CDR1 and CDR2: SGHDN and FVKESK.

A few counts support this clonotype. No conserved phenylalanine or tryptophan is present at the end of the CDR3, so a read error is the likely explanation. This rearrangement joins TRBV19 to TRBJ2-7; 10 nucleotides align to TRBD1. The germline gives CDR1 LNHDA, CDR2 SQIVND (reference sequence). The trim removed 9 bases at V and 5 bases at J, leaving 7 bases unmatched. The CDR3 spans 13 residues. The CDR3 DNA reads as TGTGCCAGCCGCGGACAGGGGGTAAACGAGCAGTACCTC. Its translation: CASRGQGVNEQYL.

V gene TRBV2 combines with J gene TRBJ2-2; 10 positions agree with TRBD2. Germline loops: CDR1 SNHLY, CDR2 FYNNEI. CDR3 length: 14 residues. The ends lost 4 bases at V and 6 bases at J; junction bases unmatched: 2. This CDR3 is CASSALAGAGELFF. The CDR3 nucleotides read TGTGCCAGCAGTGCCCTAGCGGGGGCCGGGGAGCTGTTTTTT.

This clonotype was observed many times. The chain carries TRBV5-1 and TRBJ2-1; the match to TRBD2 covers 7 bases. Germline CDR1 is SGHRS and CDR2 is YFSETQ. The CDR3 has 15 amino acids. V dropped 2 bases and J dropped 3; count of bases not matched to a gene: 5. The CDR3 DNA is TGCGCCAGCAGCTTTGAGGGCGGGAGCTACAATGAGCAGTTCTTC. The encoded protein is CASSFEGGSYNEQFF. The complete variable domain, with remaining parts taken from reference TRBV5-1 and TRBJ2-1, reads KAGVTQTPRYLIKTRGQQVTLSCSPISGHRSVSWYQQTPGQGLQFLFEYFSETQRNKGNFPGRFSGRQFSNSRSEMNVSTLELGDSALYLCASSFEGGSYNEQFFGPGTRLTVL.